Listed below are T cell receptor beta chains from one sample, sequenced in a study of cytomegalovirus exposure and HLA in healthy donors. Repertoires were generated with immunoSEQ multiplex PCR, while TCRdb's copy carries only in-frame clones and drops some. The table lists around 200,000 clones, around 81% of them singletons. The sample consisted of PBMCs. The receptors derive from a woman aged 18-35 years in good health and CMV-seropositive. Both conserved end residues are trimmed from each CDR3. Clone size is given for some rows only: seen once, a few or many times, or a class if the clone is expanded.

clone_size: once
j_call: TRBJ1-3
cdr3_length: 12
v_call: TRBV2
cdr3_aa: ASRLGQVGNTIY

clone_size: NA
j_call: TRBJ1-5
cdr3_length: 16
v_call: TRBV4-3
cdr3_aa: ASSQDLPGKVGNQPQH

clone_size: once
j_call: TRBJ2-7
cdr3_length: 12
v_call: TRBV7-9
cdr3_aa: ASSLASGVYEQY

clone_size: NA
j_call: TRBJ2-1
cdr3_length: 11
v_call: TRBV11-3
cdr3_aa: ASSLGGGNEQF

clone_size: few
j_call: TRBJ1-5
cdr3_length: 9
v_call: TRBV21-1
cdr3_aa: AKPRNQPQH

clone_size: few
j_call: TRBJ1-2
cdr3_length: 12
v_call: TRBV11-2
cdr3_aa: ASSLGAKSYGYT

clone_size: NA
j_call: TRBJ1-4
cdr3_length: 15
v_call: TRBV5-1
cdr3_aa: ASSLGPQGRTNEKLF

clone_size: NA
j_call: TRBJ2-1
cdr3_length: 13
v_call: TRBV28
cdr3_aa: ASSPVIQGAGEQF

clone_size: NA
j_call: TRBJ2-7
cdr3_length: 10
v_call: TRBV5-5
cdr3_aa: ASSNKTYEQY

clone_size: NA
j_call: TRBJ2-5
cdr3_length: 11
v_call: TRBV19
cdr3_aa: ASSVGSQETQY

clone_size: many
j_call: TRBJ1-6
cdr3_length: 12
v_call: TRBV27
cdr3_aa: ASGSDRGNSPLH

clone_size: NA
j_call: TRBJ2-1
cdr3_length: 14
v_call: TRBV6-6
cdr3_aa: ASSWRAGTGGRKQF

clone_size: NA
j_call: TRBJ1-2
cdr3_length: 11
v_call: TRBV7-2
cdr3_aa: ASSGLGGPGYT

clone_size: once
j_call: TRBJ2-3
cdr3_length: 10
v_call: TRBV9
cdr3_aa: ASSRSTDTQY

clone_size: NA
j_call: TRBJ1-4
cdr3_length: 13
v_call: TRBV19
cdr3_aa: ASSESDRGNEKLF

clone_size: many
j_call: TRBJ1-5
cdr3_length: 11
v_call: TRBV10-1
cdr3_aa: ASSHRGRQPQH

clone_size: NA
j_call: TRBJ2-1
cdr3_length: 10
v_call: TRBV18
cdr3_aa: ASSPTGLEQF

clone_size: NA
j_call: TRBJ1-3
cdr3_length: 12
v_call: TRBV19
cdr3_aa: ASSRQNEGNTIY

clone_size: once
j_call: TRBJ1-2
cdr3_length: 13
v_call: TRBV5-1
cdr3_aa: ASSPADRDYYGYT

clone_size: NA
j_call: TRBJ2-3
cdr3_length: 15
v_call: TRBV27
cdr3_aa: ASSLSIGLAITDTQY

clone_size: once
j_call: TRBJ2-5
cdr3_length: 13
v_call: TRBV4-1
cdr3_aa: ASSQTGQVGETQY

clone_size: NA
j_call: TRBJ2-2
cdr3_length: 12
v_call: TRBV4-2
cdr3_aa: ASRQGGNTGELF

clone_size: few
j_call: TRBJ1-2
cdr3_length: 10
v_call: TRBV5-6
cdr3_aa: ASSWEQEGYT

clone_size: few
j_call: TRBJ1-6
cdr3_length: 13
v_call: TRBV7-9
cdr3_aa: ASSLAMEGPGTLH

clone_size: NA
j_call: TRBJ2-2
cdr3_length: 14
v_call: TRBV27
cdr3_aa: ASSLAGGAPTGELF

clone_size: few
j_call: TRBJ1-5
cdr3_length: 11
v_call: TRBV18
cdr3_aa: ASFSDVGEPQH

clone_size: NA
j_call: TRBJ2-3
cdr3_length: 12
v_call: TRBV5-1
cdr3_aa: ASSLAGGTDTQY

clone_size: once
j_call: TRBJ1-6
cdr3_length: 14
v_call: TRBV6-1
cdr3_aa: ASSDVPGGLDSPLH

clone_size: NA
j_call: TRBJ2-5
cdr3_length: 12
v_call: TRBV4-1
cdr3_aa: ASSPGTGKETQY

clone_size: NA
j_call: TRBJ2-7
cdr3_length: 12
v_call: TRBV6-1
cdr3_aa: ASGRQVTDYEQY

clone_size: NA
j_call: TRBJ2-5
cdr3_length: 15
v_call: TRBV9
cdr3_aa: ASSVGPGGGFQETQY

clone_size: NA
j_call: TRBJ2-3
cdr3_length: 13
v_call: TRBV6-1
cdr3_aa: ASTSGQGVTDTQY

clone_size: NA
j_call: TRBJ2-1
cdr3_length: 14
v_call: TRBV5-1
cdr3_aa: ASSLWSRFNYNEQF

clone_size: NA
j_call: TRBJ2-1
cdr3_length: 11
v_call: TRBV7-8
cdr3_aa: ASSFVLAWEQF

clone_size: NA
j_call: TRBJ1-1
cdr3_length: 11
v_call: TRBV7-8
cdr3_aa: ASSLGANTEAF

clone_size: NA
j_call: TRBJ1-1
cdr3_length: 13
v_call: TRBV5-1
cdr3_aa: ASRDIGQTNTEAF

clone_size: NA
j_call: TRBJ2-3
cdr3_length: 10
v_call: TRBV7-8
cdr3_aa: ASSLVAREQY

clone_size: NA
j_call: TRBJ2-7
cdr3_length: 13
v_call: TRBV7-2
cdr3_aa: ASSFQRGVSYEQY

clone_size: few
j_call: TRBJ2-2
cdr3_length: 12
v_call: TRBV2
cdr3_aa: AGSRGADTGELF

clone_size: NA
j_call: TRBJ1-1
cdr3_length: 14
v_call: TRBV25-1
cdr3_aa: ASSAQGAGWATEAF

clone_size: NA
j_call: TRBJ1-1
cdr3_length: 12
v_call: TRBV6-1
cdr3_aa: ASLVSIGNTEAF

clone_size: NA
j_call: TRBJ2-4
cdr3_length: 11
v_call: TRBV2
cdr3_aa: ASILKGENIQY

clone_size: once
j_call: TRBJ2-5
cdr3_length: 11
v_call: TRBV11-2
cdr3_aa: ASSLGLMGTQY

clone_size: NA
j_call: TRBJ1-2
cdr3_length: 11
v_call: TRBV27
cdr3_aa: ASGEGVLEGYT

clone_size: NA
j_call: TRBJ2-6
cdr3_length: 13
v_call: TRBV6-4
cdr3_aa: ASSDSAGGANVLT

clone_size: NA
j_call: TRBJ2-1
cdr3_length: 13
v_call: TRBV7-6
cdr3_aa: ASRDTSGGSDEQF

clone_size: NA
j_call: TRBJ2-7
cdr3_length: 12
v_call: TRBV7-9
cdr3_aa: ASSLGDRSYEQY

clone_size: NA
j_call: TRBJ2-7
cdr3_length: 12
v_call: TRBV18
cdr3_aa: ASSPVGDSYEQY

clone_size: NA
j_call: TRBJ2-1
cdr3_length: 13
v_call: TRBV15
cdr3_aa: ATSPGGSSYNEQF

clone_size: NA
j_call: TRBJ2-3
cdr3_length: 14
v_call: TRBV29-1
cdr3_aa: SVRYTLAGSTDTQY